Below, 15 T cell receptor beta chains from the same sample are listed, as sequenced in a study of shared clonotypes between healthy human individuals (TCRdb year 2020). Receptor libraries were prepared by the immunoSEQ multiplex PCR assay. The source is immuneACCESS, and TCRdb retained only in-frame sequences with V and J called. Part of the clones is not carried over; for the studies checked, unresolved V genes explain less than half of this, and the remainder is unexplained. This sample is represented by over a million clones; around 74% of them were singletons. Roughly 1.4% of the sample belongs to the ten largest clones. The sample consisted of memory CD4+ T cells sorted from blood. The meaning of the sample's cell subset or site label: CD45RA-negative fraction. All receptors derive from a man between 18 and 29 years old in good health.

The chain employs TRBV7-2 and TRBJ1-6; D might be TRBD1 (5 bases). Deletions cut 1 base from V and 6 bases from J, with 10 bases between. This CDR3 is built from 15 residues. Per the germline V gene, CDR1 is SGHTA and CDR2 is FQGNSA. DNA of the CDR3: TGTGCCAGCAGCTTAGGTCGGGGGGTTAATTCACCCCTCCACTTT. Its translation is CASSLGRGVNSPLHF.

V gene TRBV5-1 combines with J gene TRBJ2-3; D possibly matches TRBD1 or TRBD2 (6 bases each). The CDR3 totals 16 residues. V was cut by 0 bases and J by 3 bases, with 14 bases left in between. Per germline, CDR1 SGHRS and CDR2 YFSETQ. CDR3 region: CASSLAPRGGTDTQYF. The CDR3 DNA is TGCGCCAGCAGCTTGGCTCCTCGAGGGGGGACAGATACGCAGTATTTT.

The chain recombines TRBV9 with TRBJ2-2; TRBD1 matches at 9 bases. CDR1 and CDR2 (germline): SGDLS, YYNGEE. This CDR3 contains 17 residues. V lost 0 bases to trimming and J lost 4 bases; unmatched junction nucleotides: 7. CDR3 residues: CASSVGTGQGTTGELFF. CDR3 nucleotide sequence: TGTGCCAGCAGCGTAGGTACGGGACAGGGCACCACCGGGGAGCTGTTTTTT.

The J gene is TRBJ2-1, the V gene TRBV7-2; D possibly matches TRBD1 or TRBD2 (7 bases each). From germline, CDR1 is SGHTA and CDR2 FQGNSA. This CDR3 is built from 16 residues. V lost 5 bases and J lost 2, with 16 bases in between. CDR3 coding DNA: TGTGCCAGCAGCCGGGGGGTGGGACAGACCTACAATGAGCAGTTCTTC. Encoded protein: CASSRGVGQTYNEQFF. Full variable domain (rest looked up from reference TRBV7-2 and TRBJ2-1): GAGVSQSPSNKVTEKGKDVELRCDPISGHTALYWYRQSLGQGLEFLIYFQGNSAPDKSGLPSDRFSAERTGGSVSTLTIQRTQQEDSAVYLCASSRGVGQTYNEQFFGPGTRLTVL.

A few counts support this clone. The gene calls are TRBV28 and TRBJ1-1; D is unresolved. V was trimmed by 6 bases and J by 7 bases, leaving 9 bases between them. The germline CDR1 and CDR2 sequences are MDHEN and SYDVKM. This CDR3 region has 11 residues. This CDR3 reads CASSSYREAFF. The CDR3 DNA reads as TGTGCCAGCAGCAGCTATCGTGAAGCTTTCTTT.

The V call is TRBV6-6, the J call TRBJ2-5, with TRBD2 matching over 11 bases. The V and J ends lost 5 bases and 4 bases, in that order; junction bases with no gene match: 3. Germline loops: CDR1 MNHNY, CDR2 SVGAGI (reference sequence). The CDR3 runs to 14 residues. CDR3 DNA sequence: TGTGCCAGCAGTCCTAGCGGGGGGCTAGAGACCCAGTACTTC. Residues: CASSPSGGLETQYF.

V gene TRBV28 combines with J gene TRBJ2-2; no reliable D call. Trimming stripped 10 bases from V and 5 bases from J, with 8 bases between. The length of the CDR3 is 11 residues. The germline V gene has CDR1 MDHEN and CDR2 SYDVKM. CDR3 in DNA: TGTGCCATCGGCAAAACCGGGGAGCTGTTTTTT. Amino acid sequence: CAIGKTGELFF. The full variable domain, in which reference TRBV28 and TRBJ2-2 provide the parts outside the CDR3, is DVKVTQSSRYLVKRTGEKVFLECVQDMDHENMFWYRQDPGLGLRLIYFSYDVKMKEKGDIPEGYSVSREKKERFSLILESASTNQTSMYLCAIGKTGELFFGEGSRLTVL.

This clone was recorded once. This chain joins TRBV9 and TRBJ1-6; D is perhaps TRBD1 (6 bases). The germline V gene encodes CDR1 SGDLS and CDR2 YYNGEE. This CDR3 has 15 amino acids. V was pared by 4 bases and J by 7 bases, with 15 bases between. In nucleotides, the CDR3 is TGTGCCAGCAGCCCGCGGGACACTCCAAATTCACCCCTCCACTTT. It encodes CASSPRDTPNSPLHF.

This chain uses TRBV6-5 with TRBJ1-1; unclear D gene. Trimming pared 4 bases from V and 10 bases from J, leaving 19 bases between. The CDR3 sequence is 14 residues long. CDR1 MNHEY and CDR2 SVGAGI come from the germline V gene. As DNA, the CDR3 is TGTGCCAGCAGTTCTAGACCGGTAGACCGGGGAGCTTTCTTT. Amino acid sequence: CASSSRPVDRGAFF.

This chain uses TRBV9 with TRBJ2-7; TRBD1 or TRBD2 may be the D gene (6 bases each). Trimming removed 0 bases at V and 3 bases at J, with 13 bases between. CDR1 is SGDLS and CDR2 is YYNGEE in the germline V gene. CDR3 length: 15 amino acids. For the CDR3, the DNA is TGTGCCAGCAGCGTAGGGAGGGGGTTGCTCTACGAGCAGTACTTC. It yields the protein CASSVGRGLLYEQYF.

J is TRBJ2-7 and V is TRBV30; 10 bases align to TRBD1. V gave up 3 bases and J gave up 6 bases; unmatched junction bases: 5. CDR3 length: 13 amino acids. Germline-derived CDR1 and CDR2 are GTSNPN and SVGIG (reference sequence). The CDR3 bases are TGTGCCTGGAGGGGACAGGGGATCGGCGAGCAGTACTTC. It encodes CAWRGQGIGEQYF.

The gene calls are TRBV12-5 and TRBJ2-1; D is unresolved. Germline CDR1 reads LGHNT; CDR2 reads FRNRAP. The CDR3 spans 12 residues. The germline V and J ends were trimmed by 6 bases and 7 bases, with 10 bases remaining between them. This CDR3 reads CASGHGWNEQFF. The CDR3 DNA follows: TGTGCTAGTGGCCATGGTTGGAATGAGCAGTTCTTC.

At least ten counts were recorded for this clone. This rearrangement joins TRBV5-6 to TRBJ1-3; D unresolved. Germline CDR1 reads SGHDT; CDR2 reads YYEEEE. V lost 4 bases to trimming and J lost 2 bases, with 19 bases between them. The CDR3 has 17 amino acids. The CDR3 protein is CASSLGPIDLAGNTIYF. The CDR3 DNA follows: TGTGCCAGCAGCCTCGGGCCTATTGACCTCGCTGGAAACACCATATATTTT.

The chain is built from TRBV6-5 and TRBJ2-1; D may match TRBD1 or TRBD2 (5 bases each). This CDR3 spans 14 amino acids. The germline CDR1 and CDR2 sequences are MNHEY and SVGAGI. V dropped 5 bases and J dropped 6 bases, with 14 bases sitting between them. As DNA, the CDR3 is TGTGCCAGCAGTCGGGGCCATGCGGGCAATGAGCAGTTCTTC. It yields the protein CASSRGHAGNEQFF.

The rearrangement links TRBV7-9 to TRBJ2-1; 9 bases are shared with TRBD2. CDR3 length: 15 residues. Germline V lookup: CDR1 SEHNR, CDR2 FQNEAQ (reference sequence). J gave up 6 bases and V 5 bases, and 8 bases lay outside the gene matches. CDR3 sequence reads: CASSRSGSLFNEQFF. The CDR3 DNA reads TGTGCCAGCAGCCGTAGCGGGAGTCTTTTCAATGAGCAGTTCTTC.